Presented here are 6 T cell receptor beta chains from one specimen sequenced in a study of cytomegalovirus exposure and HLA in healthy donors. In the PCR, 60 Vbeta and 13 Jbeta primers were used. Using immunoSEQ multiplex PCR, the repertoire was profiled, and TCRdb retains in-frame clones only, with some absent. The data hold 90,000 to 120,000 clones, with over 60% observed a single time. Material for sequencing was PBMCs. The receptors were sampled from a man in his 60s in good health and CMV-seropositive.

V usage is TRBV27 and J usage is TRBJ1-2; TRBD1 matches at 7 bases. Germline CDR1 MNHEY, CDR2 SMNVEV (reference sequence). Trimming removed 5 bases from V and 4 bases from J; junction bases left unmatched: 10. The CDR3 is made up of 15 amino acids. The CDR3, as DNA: TGTGCCAGCAGTCCCGGTGGAGGGGGCGGCTATGGCTACACCTTC. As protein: CASSPGGGGGYGYTF.

CDR3 nucleotides: TGTGCCAGCAGCCTCGCCGGGACACCGAACACCGGGGAGCTGTTTTTT. Translation: CASSLAGTPNTGELFF. The V and J genes are TRBV27 and TRBJ2-2; tentatively, D is TRBD1 (6 bases). CDR3 size: 16 residues. Looked up from germline, CDR1 is MNHEY and CDR2 is SMNVEV (reference sequence). V dropped 6 bases and J dropped 0 bases, with 14 bases sitting between them.

CDR3 sequence: CASSLEVGNEQFF. In DNA form, the CDR3 reads TGCGCCAGCAGCTTGGAGGTCGGGAATGAGCAGTTCTTC. V usage is TRBV5-1 and J usage is TRBJ2-1; D is uncertain. Trimming cost V 0 bases and J 7 bases, with 8 bases left between them. The CDR3 sequence is 13 residues long. Per germline, CDR1 SGHRS and CDR2 YFSETQ.

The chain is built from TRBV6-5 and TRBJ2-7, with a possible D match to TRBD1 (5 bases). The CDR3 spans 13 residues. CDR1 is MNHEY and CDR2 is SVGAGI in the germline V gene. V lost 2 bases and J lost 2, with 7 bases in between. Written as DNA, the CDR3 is TGTGCCAGCAGTTACGACAGCCCCTACGAGCAGTACTTC. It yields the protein CASSYDSPYEQYF.

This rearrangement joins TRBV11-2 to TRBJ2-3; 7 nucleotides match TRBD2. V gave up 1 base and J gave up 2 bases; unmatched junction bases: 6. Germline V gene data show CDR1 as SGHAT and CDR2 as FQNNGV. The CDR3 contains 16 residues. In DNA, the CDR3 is TGTGCCAGCAGCTTAGGATCTCTAGCGGCCACAGATACGCAGTATTTT. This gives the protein CASSLGSLAATDTQYF.

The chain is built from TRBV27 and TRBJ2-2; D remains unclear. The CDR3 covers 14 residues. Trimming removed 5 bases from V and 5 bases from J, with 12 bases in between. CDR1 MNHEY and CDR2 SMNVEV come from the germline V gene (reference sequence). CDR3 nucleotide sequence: TGTGCCAGCAGTGGGCAGCTCACGACCGGGGAGCTGTTTTTT. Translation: CASSGQLTTGELFF.